The next 17 T cell receptor beta chains were all read from a single sample in a study of shared T cell receptors in the human thymus. Profiling relied on immunoSEQ multiplex PCR, and the TCRdb table lists in-frame clones only, not all of them. The table shows about 610,000 clones, with 88% occurring only once. These data were also reused for a study on human thymus T cells.

The sample taken for sequencing was thymocytes. Receptor source: a boy younger than two with a congenital heart defect.

The rearrangement uses TRBV4-3 and TRBJ2-1; 10 bases map to TRBD2. Unmatched junction bases numbered 8, after V lost 1 base and J lost 5 bases. Germline values: CDR1 LGHNA, CDR2 YSLEER. This CDR3 region has 17 residues. In DNA form, the CDR3 reads TGCGCCAGCAGCCAAGGAGCTAGCGGGAGTAACCACAATGAGCAGTTCTTC. It specifies CASSQGASGSNHNEQFF.

The V gene is TRBV5-4, the J gene TRBJ2-5; D is possibly TRBD1 (6 bases). The DNA end is more similar to TRBJ2-7, so the J call may be wrong. Germline values: CDR1 SGHNT, CDR2 YYREEE (reference sequence). This CDR3 region has 13 residues. CDR3 DNA: TGTGCCAGCAGCCACAGGGCTTCCTACGAGCAGTACTTC. This gives the protein CASSHRASYEQYF.

The chain couples TRBV7-9 to TRBJ2-2; unclear D gene. Deletions cut 1 base from V and 7 bases from J, with 13 bases between. The germline V gene has CDR1 SEHNR and CDR2 FQNEAQ (reference sequence). The CDR3 length is 15 residues. CDR3 in amino acids: CASSLGAKRCGELFF. In DNA, the CDR3 is TGTGCCAGCAGCTTAGGGGCGAAAAGGTGCGGGGAGCTGTTTTTT.

The CDR3 is CAISQFLCLFSGESSYEQYF. In DNA form, the CDR3 reads TGTGCCATCAGCCAATTCCTGTGTCTCTTTAGCGGCGAGAGCTCCTACGAGCAGTACTTC. This chain connects TRBV10-3 to TRBJ2-7; TRBD2 might be the D (6 bases). Trimming removed 6 bases at V and 0 bases at J, with 30 bases between. Per germline, CDR1 ENHRY and CDR2 SYGVKD. This CDR3 has 20 residues.

The rearrangement uses TRBV28 and TRBJ2-2, with 11 bases matching TRBD2. The germline V gene encodes CDR1 MDHEN and CDR2 SYDVKM. This CDR3 comprises 20 residues. V gave up 6 bases and J gave up 4 bases; unmatched junction bases: 19. In DNA, the CDR3 is TGTGCCAGCAGCATTATTCCAACTAGCGGGGGAGGTTCGGGCACCGGGGAGCTGTTTTTT. Translation: CASSIIPTSGGGSGTGELFF.

CDR3 DNA sequence: TGTGCCAGCAGTCCCCAAACTAGCGAACGAGAGACCCAGTACTTC. Translated, it gives CASSPQTSERETQYF. The genes are TRBV6-5 and TRBJ2-5, with 7 bases matching TRBD2. V was clipped by 5 bases and J by 4 bases; unmatched bases: 10. The CDR3 loop spans 15 amino acids. Germline V lookup: CDR1 MNHEY, CDR2 SVGAGI.

This rearrangement joins TRBV4-3 to TRBJ2-1, with 13 nucleotides matching TRBD2. This CDR3 has 21 residues. Germline CDR1 reads LGHNA; CDR2 reads YSLEER. J lost 1 base, V lost 4 bases, and 16 bases had no gene match. CDR3 sequence (DNA): TGCGCCAGCAGCCTAGGGGGGACCGGGACTAGCGGGGAGGGATCCTACAATGAGCAGTTCTTC. This encodes CASSLGGTGTSGEGSYNEQFF.

This chain joins TRBV18 and TRBJ2-7, with D hard to call. V lost 5 bases and J 4 bases, leaving 12 bases between the germline ends. The CDR3 contains 13 residues. In germline, CDR1 is KGHSH, CDR2 LQKENI. The CDR3 sequence: CASSFKSRYEQYF. In DNA form, the CDR3 reads TGTGCCAGCTCATTTAAGTCACGGTACGAGCAGTACTTC. Variable domain in full (rest from reference TRBV18 and TRBJ2-7): NAGVMQNPRHLVRRRGQEARLRCSPMKGHSHVYWYRQLPEEGLKFMVYLQKENIIDESGMPKERFSAEFPKEGPSILRIQQVVRGDSAAYFCASSFKSRYEQYFGPGTRLTVT.

The chain has TRBV25-1 and TRBJ2-7; TRBD1 aligns across 7 bases. The CDR3 is made up of 14 amino acids. The germline CDR1 and CDR2 sequences are MGHDK and SYGVNS. Trimming removed 6 bases from V and 5 bases from J; junction bases left unmatched: 10. The CDR3 DNA reads as TGTGCCAGCAGCCCGGACAGGCCTCCCGACGAGCAGTACTTC. Protein sequence: CASSPDRPPDEQYF.

The CDR3, as DNA: TGTGCCAGCAGTGAATATCCCTTTAGACAGGGAAACACCGGGGAGCTGTTTTTT. Encoded protein: CASSEYPFRQGNTGELFF. This chain uses TRBV25-1 with TRBJ2-2; 7 positions match TRBD1. CDR3 length: 18 amino acids. From germline, CDR1 is MGHDK and CDR2 SYGVNS. V was clipped by 0 bases and J by 2 bases; unmatched bases: 9.

Worth noting for this clone: Its ends do not fully match the called genes, so a read error is possible. This chain's CDR3 is CASSPRPLKTGGSLETQYF. DNA of the CDR3: TGTGCTAGCAGCCCCCGACCCCTTAAGACAGGGGGATCCCTGGAGACCCAGTACTTC. The chain is built from TRBV7-7 and TRBJ2-5; TRBD1 matches 9 bases. Per the germline V gene, CDR1 is SSHAT and CDR2 is FNYEAQ (reference sequence). The CDR3 runs 19 residues.

The chain's CDR3 is CASRRTHAYEQYF. CDR3 nucleotides: TGTGCCAGCAGACGGACACACGCCTACGAGCAGTACTTC. The genes are TRBV28 and TRBJ2-7; tentative D call: TRBD1 (5 bases). Trimming shortened V by 6 bases and J by 2 bases, and 11 bases separated the two germline ends. The CDR3 length is 13 residues. Germline V gene sequence: CDR1 MDHEN, CDR2 SYDVKM.

The gene calls are TRBV7-9 and TRBJ2-4; D is perhaps TRBD1 (5 bases). Trimming shortened V by 5 bases and J by 1 base, and 12 bases separated the two germline ends. The CDR3 contains 15 residues. Per germline, CDR1 SEHNR and CDR2 FQNEAQ (reference sequence). The CDR3 is CASSQISGAKNIQYF. For the CDR3, the DNA is TGTGCCAGCAGCCAGATATCAGGGGCCAAAAACATTCAGTACTTC.

V is TRBV5-4 and J is TRBJ1-2, with 11 bases that match TRBD1. The CDR3 is 15 residues long. The germline V gene has CDR1 SGHNT and CDR2 YYREEE (reference sequence). The V gene end was trimmed by 0 bases and the J gene end by 2 bases; junction bases not matched to a gene: 0. The CDR3 loop reads CASSLGDRGNYGYTF. In nucleotides, the CDR3 is TGTGCCAGCAGCTTGGGGGACAGGGGGAACTATGGCTACACCTTC.

The chain employs TRBV7-9 and TRBJ1-1; 8 positions match TRBD1. Germline V gives CDR1 SEHNR, CDR2 FQNEAQ (reference sequence). This CDR3 has 15 residues. V trimming: 5 bases; J trimming: 5 bases; junction bases outside the gene matches: 10. The CDR3 sequence is CASSPGDRRGTEAFF. The CDR3 DNA reads TGTGCCAGCAGCCCCGGGGACAGGAGGGGAACTGAAGCTTTCTTT. Full variable domain (rest looked up from reference TRBV7-9 and TRBJ1-1): DTGVSQNPRHKITKRGQNVTFRCDPISEHNRLYWYRQTLGQGPEFLTYFQNEAQLEKSRLLSDRFSAERPKGSFSTLEIQRTEQGDSAMYLCASSPGDRRGTEAFFGQGTRLTVV.

The rearrangement links TRBV11-2 to TRBJ2-3; weak D call: TRBD1 (6 bases). The V gene lost 4 bases and the J gene lost 0 bases, with 14 bases spanning the gap. Per the germline V gene, CDR1 is SGHAT and CDR2 is FQNNGV. The CDR3 runs 16 residues. The CDR3 sequence is CASSSQGQTSTDTQYF. CDR3 nucleotides: TGTGCCAGCAGCTCTCAGGGGCAGACTAGCACAGATACGCAGTATTTT.

The sample holds one count of this clone. This chain links TRBV2 with TRBJ2-3; 10 nucleotides agree with TRBD1. This CDR3 is 15 amino acids long. After removal of 6 bases from V and 1 base from J, the junction contained 4 bases not matched to a gene. Germline loops: CDR1 SNHLY, CDR2 FYNNEI. The CDR3 reads CASRTGGWGTDTQYF. DNA for the CDR3: TGTGCCAGCAGGACAGGGGGCTGGGGCACAGATACGCAGTATTTT.